This TCR beta chain was obtained from a study of OX40 agonist ivuxolimab in advanced cancers. Study at large: Partial responses were achieved by three patients, of whom one had hepatocellular carcinoma and two had cutaneous melanoma. Findings of the study overall: Expanded clones were, on average, more numerous in CD8+ T cells than in CD4+.

Produced via immunoSEQ multiplex PCR; TCRdb's table is partial and in-frame only. The sample shows tens of thousands of clones, almost 85% of them seen only once. Points on this clone: The target antigen is unknown. An end of the junction differs from the germline gene, which may be a read error.

Blood draws occurred at baseline, cycle 4 day 1, and cycle 7 day 1. This CDR3 has 15 residues. Germline lookup yields CDR1 SGHTA and CDR2 FQGNSA. The rearrangement uses TRBV7-2 and TRBJ2-3, with 10 positions matching TRBD2. This TCR was recovered from an adult with an advanced solid tumor such as melanoma, head and neck, liver or kidney cancer. Sequences were derived from CD4+ or CD8+ T cells sorted from blood, sampled in a trial of the OX40 agonist ivuxolimab. The CDR3, as DNA: TGTGCCAGCAGGTTAGCGGGAGGCTCCTTAGATACGCAGTATTTT. Protein: CASRLAGGSLDTQYF.